The present entry profiles one T cell receptor (beta chain) with its context. CDR1 is SEHNR, CDR2 FQNEAQ, per germline (reference sequence). The CDR3 runs 14 residues. Trimming took 4 bases from V and 4 from J, leaving 11 bases between them. This entry belongs to a study of blood T cells in healthy people across ages. Using a J-beta primer mix together with a sample-barcoded 5' primer, a second PCR was run for roughly 6 to 12 cycles. Every sample gave at least 2.5 million paired-end reads containing CDR3. TCRdb passed the 5' RACE reads through MiXCR, listing each CDR3 protein once. The sample gives more than 1,400,000 distinct CDR3 sequences, roughly 40% of which show up once; approximately 7.9% is in the top ten.

The J gene is TRBJ2-1, the V gene TRBV7-9; no definite D call. The receptor was isolated from a woman aged 18-29 years in good health. Source material: blood. Here the CDR3 DNA reads TGTGCCAGCAGCTCAAAGGAGAATTACAATGAGCAGTTCTTC. Protein: CASSSKENYNEQFF.